This T cell receptor (beta chain) comes out of a study of breast tumors, draining lymph nodes, adjacent tissues. Overall study results and limits: Luminal-like breast cancer showed significantly higher tumor–nontumor repertoire similarity than basal-like. Tumor T cell lymph node origin was a supported hypothesis, not proven. Tumor TCR diversity was below lymph nodes but above nontumor tissue. Findings are consistent with lymph node origin and intratumoral expansion of most tumor T cells.

MiXCR, applied by TCRdb to the multiplex PCR reads, yields one record per CDR3 protein. Of 140,000 to 150,000 distinct CDR3 sequences in the sample, over 25% were seen once. This CDR3 has 17 residues. The germline V gene encodes CDR1 SGHAT and CDR2 FQNNGV. Deletions cut 4 bases from V and 0 bases from J, with 13 bases between. This clonotype was detected many times. The antigen is not known. Breast cancer patients provided tissue from their axillary draining lymph nodes. The clonotype originates from a female donor with breast cancer. Some clones in this sample may be carry-over from other donors' samples. V and J are TRBV11-2 and TRBJ2-6; tentative D call: TRBD2 (6 bases). The sample taken for sequencing was axillary lymph node tissue. The DNA for the CDR3 is TGTGCCAGCAGCTCCCAAACCGGGAGCTCTGGGGCCAACGTCCTGACTTTC. As protein: CASSSQTGSSGANVLTF. Filled out from reference TRBV11-2 and TRBJ2-6, the complete variable domain reads EAGVAQSPRYKIIEKRQSVAFWCNPISGHATLYWYQQILGQGPKLLIQFQNNGVVDDSQLPKDRFSAERLKGVDSTLKIQPAKLEDSAVYLCASSSQTGSSGANVLTFGAGSRLTVL.